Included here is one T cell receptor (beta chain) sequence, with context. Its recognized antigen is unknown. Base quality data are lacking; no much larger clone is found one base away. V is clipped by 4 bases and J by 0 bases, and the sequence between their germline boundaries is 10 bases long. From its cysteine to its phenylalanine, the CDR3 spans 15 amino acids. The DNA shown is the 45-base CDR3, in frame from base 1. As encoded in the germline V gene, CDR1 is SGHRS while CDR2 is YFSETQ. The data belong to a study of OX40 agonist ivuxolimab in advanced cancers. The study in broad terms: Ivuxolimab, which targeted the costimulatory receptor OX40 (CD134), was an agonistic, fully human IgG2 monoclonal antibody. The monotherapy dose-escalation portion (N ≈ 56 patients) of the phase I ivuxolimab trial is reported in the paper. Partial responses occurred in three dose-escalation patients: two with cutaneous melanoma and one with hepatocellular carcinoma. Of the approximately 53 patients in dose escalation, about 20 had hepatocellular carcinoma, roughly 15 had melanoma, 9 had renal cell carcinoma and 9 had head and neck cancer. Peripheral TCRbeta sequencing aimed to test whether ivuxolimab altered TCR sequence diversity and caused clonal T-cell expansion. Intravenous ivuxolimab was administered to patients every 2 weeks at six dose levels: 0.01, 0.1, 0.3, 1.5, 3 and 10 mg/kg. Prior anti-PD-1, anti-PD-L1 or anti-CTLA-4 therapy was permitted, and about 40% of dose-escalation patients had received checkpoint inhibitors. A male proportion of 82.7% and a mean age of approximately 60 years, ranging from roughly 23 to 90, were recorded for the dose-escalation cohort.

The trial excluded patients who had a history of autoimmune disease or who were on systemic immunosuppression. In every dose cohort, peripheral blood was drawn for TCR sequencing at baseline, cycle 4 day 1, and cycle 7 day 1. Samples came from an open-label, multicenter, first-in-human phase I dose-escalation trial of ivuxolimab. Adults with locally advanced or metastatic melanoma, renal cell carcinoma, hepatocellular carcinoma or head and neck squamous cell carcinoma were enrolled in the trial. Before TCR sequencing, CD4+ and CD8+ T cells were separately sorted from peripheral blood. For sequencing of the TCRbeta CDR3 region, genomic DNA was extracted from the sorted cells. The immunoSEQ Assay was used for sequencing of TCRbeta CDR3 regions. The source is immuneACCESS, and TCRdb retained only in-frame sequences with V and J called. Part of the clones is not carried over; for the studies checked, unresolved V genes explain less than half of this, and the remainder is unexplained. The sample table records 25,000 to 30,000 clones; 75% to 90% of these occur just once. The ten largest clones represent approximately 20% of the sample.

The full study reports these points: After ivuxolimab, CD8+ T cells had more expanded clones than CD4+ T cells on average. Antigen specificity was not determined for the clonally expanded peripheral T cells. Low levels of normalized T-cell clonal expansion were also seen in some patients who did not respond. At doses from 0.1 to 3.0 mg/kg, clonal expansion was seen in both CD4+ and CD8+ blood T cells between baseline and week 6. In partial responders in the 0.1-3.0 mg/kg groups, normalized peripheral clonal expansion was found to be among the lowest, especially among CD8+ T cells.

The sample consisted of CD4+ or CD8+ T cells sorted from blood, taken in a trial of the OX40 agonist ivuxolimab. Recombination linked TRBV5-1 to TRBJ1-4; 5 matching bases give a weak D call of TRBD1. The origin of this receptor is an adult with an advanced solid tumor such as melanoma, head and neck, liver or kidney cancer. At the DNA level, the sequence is TGCGCCAGCAGCCCAGGACAAGCAACTAATGAAAAACTGTTTTTT. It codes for CASSPGQATNEKLFF.